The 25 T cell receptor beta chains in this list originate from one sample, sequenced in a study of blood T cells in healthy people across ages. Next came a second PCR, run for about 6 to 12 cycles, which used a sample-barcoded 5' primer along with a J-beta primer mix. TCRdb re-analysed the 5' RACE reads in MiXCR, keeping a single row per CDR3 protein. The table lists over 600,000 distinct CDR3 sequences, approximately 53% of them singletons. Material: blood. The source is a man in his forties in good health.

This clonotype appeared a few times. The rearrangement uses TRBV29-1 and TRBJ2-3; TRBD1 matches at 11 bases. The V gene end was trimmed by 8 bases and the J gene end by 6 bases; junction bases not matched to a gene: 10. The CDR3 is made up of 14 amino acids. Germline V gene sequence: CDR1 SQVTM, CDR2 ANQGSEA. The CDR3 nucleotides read TGCAGCCTCGGACAGGGGGCTCTTGCCGATACGCAGTATTTT. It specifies CSLGQGALADTQYF.

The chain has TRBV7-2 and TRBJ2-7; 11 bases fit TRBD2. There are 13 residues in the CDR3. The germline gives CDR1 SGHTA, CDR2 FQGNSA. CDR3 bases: TGTGCGAGCGGGACTAGCGGATCCTACGAGCAGTACTTC. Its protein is CASGTSGSYEQYF.

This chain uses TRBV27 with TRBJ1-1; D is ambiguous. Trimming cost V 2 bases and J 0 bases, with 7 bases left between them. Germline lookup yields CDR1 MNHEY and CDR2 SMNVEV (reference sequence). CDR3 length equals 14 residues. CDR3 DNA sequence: TGTGCCAGCAGTTTAAGGGCAGTGAACACTGAAGCTTTCTTT. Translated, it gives CASSLRAVNTEAFF.

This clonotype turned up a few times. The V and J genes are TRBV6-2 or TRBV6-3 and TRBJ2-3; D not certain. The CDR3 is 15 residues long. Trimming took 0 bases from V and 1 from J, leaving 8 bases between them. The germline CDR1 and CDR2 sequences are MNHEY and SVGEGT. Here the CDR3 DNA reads TGTGCCAGCAGTTACTCTCGTCGGGGCACAGATACGCAGTATTTT. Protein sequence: CASSYSRRGTDTQYF.

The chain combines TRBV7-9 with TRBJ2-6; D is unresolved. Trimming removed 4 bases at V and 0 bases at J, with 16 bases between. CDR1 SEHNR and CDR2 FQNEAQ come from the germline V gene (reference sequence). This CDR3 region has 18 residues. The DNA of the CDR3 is TGTGCCAGCAGCTACGGCCAGGTCCATCCCTCTGGGGCCAACGTCCTGACTTTC. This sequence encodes CASSYGQVHPSGANVLTF.

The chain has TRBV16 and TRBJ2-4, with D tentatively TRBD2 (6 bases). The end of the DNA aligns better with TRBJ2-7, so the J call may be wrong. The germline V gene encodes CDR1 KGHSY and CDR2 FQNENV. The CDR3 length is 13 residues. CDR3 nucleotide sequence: TGTGCCAGCAGCTGGACGGGGGACCACGAGCAGTACTTC. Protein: CASSWTGDHEQYF.

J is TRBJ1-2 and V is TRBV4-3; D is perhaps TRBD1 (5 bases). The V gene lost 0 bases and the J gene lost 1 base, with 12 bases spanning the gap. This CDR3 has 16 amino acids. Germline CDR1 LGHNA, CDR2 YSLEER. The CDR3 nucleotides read TGCGCCAGCAGCCAAGATGCAGGGTTCAATAACTATGGCTACACCTTC. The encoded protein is CASSQDAGFNNYGYTF.

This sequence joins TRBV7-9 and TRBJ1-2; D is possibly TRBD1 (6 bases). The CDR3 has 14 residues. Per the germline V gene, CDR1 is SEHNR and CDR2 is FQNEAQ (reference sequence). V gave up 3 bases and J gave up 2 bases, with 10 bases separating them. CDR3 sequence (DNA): TGTGCCAGCAGCTTGCAGGGGTTCAACTATGGCTACACCTTC. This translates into CASSLQGFNYGYTF.

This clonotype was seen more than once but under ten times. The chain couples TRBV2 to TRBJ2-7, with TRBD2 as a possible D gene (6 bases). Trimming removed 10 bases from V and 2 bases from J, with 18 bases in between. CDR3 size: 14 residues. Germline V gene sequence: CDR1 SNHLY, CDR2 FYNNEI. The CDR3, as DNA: TGTGCCAACAAAAGGCGGGACGTAGCCTACGAGCAGTACTTC. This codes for CANKRRDVAYEQYF.

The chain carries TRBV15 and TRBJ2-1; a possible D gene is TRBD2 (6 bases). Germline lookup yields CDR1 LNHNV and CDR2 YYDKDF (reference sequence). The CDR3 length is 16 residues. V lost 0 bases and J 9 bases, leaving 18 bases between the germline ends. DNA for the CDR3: TGTGCCACCAGCAGAGATGGCCGGGGGAGTGGGAGTGAGCAGTTCTTC. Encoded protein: CATSRDGRGSGSEQFF.

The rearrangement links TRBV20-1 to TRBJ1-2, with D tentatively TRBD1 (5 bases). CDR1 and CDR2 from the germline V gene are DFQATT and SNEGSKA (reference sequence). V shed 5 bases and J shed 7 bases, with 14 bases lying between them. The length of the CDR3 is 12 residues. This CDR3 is CSAGGGRAGYTF. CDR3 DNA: TGCAGTGCTGGGGGGGGGAGAGCTGGCTACACCTTC.

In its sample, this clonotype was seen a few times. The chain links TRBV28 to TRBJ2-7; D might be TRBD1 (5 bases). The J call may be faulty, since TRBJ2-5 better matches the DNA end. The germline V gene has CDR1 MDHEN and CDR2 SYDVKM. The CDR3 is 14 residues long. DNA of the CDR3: TGTGCCAGCAGTTGGCAGGGAACAGCAGAGACCCAGTACTTC. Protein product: CASSWQGTAETQYF.

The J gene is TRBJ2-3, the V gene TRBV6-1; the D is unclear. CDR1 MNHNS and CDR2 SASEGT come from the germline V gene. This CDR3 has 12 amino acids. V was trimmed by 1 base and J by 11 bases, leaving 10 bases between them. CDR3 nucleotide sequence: TGTGCCAGCAGTGAAGAGGACGGAAAGCAGTATTTT. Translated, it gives CASSEEDGKQYF.

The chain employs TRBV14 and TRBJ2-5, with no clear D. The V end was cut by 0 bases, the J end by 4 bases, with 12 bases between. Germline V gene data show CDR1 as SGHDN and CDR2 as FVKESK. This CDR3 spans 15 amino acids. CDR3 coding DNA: TGTGCCAGCAGCCAAGATAGGAGTAGCACAGAGACCCAGTACTTC. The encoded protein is CASSQDRSSTETQYF.

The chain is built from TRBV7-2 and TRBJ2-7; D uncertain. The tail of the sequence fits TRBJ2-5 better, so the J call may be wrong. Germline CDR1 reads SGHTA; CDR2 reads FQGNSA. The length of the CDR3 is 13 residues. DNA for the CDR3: TGTGCCAGCAGCCCCCGTGCAGATGGGACCCAGTACTTC. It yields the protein CASSPRADGTQYF.

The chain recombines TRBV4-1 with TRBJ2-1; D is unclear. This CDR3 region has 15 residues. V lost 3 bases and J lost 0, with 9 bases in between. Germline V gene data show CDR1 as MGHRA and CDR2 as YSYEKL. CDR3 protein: CASSHAASSYNEQFF. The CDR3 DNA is TGCGCCAGCAGCCACGCGGCTAGCTCCTACAATGAGCAGTTCTTC.

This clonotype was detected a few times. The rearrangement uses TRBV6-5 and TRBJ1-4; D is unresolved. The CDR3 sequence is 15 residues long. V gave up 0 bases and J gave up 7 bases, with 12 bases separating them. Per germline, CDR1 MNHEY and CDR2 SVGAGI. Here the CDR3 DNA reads TGTGCCAGCAGTTACTCAAGGCGAACCCCTGAAAAACTGTTTTTT. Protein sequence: CASSYSRRTPEKLFF.

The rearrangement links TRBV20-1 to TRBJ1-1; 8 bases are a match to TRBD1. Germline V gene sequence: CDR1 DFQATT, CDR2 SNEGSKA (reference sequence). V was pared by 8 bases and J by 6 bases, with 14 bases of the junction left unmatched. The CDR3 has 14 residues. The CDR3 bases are TGCAGTACTCCCAAAACAACAGGGGGGGCTGAAGCTTTCTTT. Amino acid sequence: CSTPKTTGGAEAFF.

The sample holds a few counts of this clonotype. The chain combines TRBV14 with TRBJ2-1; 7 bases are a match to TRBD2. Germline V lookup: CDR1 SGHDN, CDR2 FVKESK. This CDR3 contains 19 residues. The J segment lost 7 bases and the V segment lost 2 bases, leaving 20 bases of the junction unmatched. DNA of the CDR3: TGTGCCAGCAGCCAACGAATAGTGGACCTAGTCGGGCGGGGGAATGAGCAGTTCTTC. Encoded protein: CASSQRIVDLVGRGNEQFF. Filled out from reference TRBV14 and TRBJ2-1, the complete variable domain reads EAGVTQFPSHSVIEKGQTVTLRCDPISGHDNLYWYRRVMGKEIKFLLHFVKESKQDESGMPNNRFLAERTGGTYSTLKVQPAELEDSGVYFCASSQRIVDLVGRGNEQFFGPGTRLTVL.

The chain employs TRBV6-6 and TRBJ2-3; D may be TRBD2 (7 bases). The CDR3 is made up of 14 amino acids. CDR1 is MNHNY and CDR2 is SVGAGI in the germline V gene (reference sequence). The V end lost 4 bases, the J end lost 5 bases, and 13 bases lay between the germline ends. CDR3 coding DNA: TGTGCCAGCAGTTGGGGGGGCGCCGGAGATACGCAGTATTTT. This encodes CASSWGGAGDTQYF.

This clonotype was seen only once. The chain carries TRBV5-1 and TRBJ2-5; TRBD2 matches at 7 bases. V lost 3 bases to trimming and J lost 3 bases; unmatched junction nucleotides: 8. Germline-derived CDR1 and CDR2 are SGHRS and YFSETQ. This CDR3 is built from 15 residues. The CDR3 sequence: CASSSLPGGEETQYF. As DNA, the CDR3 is TGCGCCAGCAGCTCGCTGCCGGGGGGAGAAGAGACCCAGTACTTC.

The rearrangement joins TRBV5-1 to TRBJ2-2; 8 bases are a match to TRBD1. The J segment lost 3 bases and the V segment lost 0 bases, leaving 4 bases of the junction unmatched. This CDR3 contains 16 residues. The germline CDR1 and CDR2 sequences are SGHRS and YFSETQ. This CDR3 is CASSLAGTGYTGELFF. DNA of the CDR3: TGCGCCAGCAGCTTGGCCGGGACAGGATACACCGGGGAGCTGTTTTTT.

The CDR3 protein is CASSNPGLAGSSTDTQYF. DNA of the CDR3: TGTGCCAGCAGCAACCCGGGACTAGCGGGGAGTAGCACAGATACGCAGTATTTT. V usage is TRBV5-6 and J usage is TRBJ2-3, with TRBD2 matching over 13 bases. Trimming took 4 bases from V and 0 from J; bases not matched to a gene: 8. The CDR3 is 18 residues long. Germline V gene data show CDR1 as SGHDT and CDR2 as YYEEEE.

CDR3 region: CSARVSGGVPEAFF. The CDR3 nucleotides read TGCAGTGCTAGAGTCTCCGGGGGCGTTCCTGAAGCTTTCTTT. The V gene is TRBV20-1, the J gene TRBJ1-1; D might be TRBD1 (6 bases). The CDR3 loop spans 14 amino acids. The V and J ends lost 1 base and 6 bases respectively, with 15 bases between them. Germline V gives CDR1 DFQATT, CDR2 SNEGSKA (reference sequence).

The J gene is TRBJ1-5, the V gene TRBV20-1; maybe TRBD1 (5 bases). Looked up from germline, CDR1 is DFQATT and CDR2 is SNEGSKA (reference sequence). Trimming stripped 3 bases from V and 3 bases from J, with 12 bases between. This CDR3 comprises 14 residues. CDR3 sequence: CSAREGHLNQPQHF. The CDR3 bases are TGCAGTGCTAGGGAAGGACACCTCAATCAGCCCCAGCATTTT.